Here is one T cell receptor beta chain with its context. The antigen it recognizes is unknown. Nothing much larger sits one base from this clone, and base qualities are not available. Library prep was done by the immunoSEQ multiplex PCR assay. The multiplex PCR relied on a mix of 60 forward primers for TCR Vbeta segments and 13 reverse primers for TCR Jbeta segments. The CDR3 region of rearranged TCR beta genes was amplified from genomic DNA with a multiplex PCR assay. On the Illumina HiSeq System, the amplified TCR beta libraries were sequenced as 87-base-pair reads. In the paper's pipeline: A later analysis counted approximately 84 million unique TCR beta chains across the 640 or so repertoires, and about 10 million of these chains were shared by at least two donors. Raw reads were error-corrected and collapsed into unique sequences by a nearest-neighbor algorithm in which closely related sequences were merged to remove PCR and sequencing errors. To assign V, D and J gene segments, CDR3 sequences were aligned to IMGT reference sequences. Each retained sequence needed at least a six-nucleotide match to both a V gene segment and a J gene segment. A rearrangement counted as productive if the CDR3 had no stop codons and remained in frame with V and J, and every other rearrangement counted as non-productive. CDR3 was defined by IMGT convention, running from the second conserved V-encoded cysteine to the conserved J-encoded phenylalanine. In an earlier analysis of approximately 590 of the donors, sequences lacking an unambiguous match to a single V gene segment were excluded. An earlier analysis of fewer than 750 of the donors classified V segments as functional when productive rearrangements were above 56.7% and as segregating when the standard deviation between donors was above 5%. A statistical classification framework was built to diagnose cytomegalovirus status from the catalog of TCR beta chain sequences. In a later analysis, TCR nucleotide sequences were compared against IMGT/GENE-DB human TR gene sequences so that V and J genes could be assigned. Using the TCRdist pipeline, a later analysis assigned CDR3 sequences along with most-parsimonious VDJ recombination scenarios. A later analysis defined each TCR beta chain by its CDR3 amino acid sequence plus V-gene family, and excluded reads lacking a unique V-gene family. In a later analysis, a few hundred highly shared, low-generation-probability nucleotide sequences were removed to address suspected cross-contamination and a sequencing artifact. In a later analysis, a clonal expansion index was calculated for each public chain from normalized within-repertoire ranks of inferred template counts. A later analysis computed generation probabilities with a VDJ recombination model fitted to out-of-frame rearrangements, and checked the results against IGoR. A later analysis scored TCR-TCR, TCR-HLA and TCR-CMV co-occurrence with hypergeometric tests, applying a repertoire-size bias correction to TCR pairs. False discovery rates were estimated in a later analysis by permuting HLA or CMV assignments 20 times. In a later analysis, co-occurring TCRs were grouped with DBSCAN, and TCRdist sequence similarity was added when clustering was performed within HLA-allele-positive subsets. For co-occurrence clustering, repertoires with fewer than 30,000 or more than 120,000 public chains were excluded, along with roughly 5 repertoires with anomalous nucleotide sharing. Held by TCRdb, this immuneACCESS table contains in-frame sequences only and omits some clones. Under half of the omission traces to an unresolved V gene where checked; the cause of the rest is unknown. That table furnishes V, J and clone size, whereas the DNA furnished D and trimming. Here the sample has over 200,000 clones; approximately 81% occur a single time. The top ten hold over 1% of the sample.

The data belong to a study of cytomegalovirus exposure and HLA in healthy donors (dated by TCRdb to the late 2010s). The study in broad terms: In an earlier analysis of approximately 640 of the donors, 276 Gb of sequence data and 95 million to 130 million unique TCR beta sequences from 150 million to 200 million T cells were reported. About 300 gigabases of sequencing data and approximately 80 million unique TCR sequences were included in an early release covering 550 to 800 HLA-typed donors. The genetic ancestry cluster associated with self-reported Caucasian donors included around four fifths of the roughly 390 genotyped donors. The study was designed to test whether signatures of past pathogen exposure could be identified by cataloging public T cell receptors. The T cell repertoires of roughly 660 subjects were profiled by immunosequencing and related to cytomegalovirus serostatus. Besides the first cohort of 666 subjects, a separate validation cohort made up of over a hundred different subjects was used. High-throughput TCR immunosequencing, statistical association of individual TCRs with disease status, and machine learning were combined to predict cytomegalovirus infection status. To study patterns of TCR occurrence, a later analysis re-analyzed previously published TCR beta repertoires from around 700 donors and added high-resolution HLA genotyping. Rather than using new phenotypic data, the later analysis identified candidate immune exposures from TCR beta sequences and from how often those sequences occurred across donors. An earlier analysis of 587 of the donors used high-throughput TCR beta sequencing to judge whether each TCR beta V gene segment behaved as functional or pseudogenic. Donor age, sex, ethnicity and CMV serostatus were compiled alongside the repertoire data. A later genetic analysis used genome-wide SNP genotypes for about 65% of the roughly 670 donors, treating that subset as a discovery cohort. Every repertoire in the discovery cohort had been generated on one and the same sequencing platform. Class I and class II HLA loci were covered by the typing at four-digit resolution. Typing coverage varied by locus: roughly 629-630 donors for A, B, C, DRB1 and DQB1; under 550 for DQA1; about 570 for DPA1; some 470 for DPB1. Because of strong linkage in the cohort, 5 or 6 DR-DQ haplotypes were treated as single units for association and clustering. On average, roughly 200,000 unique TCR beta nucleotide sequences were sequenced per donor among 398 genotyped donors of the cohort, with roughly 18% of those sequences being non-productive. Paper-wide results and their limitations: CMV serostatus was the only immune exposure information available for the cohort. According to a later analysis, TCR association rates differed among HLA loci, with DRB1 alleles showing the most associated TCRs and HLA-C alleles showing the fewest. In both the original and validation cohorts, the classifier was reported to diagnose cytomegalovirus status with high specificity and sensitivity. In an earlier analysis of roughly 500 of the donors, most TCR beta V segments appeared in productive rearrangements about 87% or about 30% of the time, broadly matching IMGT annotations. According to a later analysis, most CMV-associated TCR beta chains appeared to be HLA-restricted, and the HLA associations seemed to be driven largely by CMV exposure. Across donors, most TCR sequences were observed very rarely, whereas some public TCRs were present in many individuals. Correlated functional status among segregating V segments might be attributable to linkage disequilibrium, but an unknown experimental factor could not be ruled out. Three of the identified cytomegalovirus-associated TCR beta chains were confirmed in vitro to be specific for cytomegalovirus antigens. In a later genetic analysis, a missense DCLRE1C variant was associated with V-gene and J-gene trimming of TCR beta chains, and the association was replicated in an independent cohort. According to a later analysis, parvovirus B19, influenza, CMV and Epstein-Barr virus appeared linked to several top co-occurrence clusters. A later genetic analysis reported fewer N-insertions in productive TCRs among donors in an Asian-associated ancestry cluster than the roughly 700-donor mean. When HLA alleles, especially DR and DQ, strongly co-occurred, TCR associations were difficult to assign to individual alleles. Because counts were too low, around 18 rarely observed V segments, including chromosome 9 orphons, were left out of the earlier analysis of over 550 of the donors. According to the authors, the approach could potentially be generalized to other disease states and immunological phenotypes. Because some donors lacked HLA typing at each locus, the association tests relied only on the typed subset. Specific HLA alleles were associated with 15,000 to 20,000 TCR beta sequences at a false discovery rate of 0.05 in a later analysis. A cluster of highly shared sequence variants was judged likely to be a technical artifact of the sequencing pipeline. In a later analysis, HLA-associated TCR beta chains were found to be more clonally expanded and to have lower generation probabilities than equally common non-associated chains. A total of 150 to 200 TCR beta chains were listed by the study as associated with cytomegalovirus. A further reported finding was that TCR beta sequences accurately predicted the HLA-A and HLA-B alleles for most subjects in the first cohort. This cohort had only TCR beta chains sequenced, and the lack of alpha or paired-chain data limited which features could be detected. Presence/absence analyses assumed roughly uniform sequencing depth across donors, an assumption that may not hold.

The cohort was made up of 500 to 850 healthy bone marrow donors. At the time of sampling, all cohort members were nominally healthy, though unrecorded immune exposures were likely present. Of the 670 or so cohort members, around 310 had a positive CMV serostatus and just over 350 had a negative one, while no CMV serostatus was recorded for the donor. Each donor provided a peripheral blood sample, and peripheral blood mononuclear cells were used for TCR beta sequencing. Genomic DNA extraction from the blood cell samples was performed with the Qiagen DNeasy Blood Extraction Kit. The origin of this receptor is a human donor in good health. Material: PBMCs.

The CDR3 protein sequence reads: CSVEDYTYEQYF. The DNA reads as follows: TGCAGCGTTGAAGATTACACCTACGAGCAGTACTTC. The rearranged segments are TRBV29-1 and TRBJ2-7, with the D segment identity uncertain. Deletion took 0 bases off V and 2 bases off J, with a span of 5 bases between the germline ends. The germline V gene yields SQVTM for CDR1 and ANQGSEA for CDR2. The CDR3 numbers 12 residues from cysteine through phenylalanine. Only the CDR3 DNA stays, 36 bases, in frame from base 1.